This T cell receptor (beta chain) comes out of a study of blood T cells in healthy people across ages (dated by TCRdb to between 2015 and 2017). Turning to the overall study: In model experiments, template switching captured about one uniquely barcoded TCR beta cDNA molecule for every two T cells. Using the same blood draw, the study looked at two additional independent replicas of 1 million unique cDNA reads for two donors, one aged 18 to 30 and the other aged 80 or older. The donors were split into four age groups: young (average around 15 years), middle-aged (39), aged (roughly 65) and long-lived (approximately 80). Age-related changes in TCR beta repertoire diversity were measured in the study by deep sequencing normalized with unique cDNA molecular identifiers.

This clonotype was counted at least ten times. There is no known antigen for this receptor. Base quality data are lacking; no much larger clone is found one base away. Library creation used 5' RACE. Data came from an Illumina HiSeq 2500. The second PCR ran for about 6 to 11 cycles and used a J-beta primer mix along with a sample-barcoded 5' primer. Each TCR beta cDNA molecule received a unique molecular identifier from a template-switch 5' adaptor carrying 12 random nucleotides. At least 3 million CDR3-containing paired-end reads were obtained from each sample. The Mint cDNA synthesis kit, primed by a TRBC-specific oligonucleotide, was used to synthesize first-strand cDNA from all RNA. Following uracil-DNA glycosylase treatment, a first 18-cycle PCR with universal primers M1SS and BC2_uni_R was performed on all cDNA. Regarding the original processing steps: Each sample was normalized by randomly selecting 1 million high-quality reads, each carrying a distinct molecular identifier. Reads sharing molecular identifiers were discarded rather than binned into consensus sequences. MiTCR, set to a Q25 quality threshold and the strictest error-elimination algorithm, was used for CDR3 identification, clonotype clustering and error correction. A nonparametric unseen species model with Euler transformation was used to estimate lower-bound total TCR beta diversity. Through fastp at Q25 and MiXCR, TCRdb rebuilt clones from the public reads, retaining in-frame beta chains. Each CDR3 protein gets just one entry, which takes the most common genes and DNA from the rows behind it. TCRdb, not the authors, supplied the V and J calls. Present in this sample are about 800,000 distinct CDR3 sequences, more than 20% of which were seen just once. Clones ranked in the top ten supply 3% to 4.5% of the sample.

Systemically healthy Caucasian individuals from Russia, approximately 39 in total and aged roughly 6 to 90 years, were included as donors. About 9.1 milliliters of peripheral blood were collected from each donor into EDTA-treated Vacutainer tubes. Ficoll-Paque density-gradient centrifugation was used to isolate PBMCs, with at least 6.5 million per sample. Trizol reagent was used to extract total RNA from the PBMCs, yielding at least 5 micrograms per sample. The percentages of naive CD45RAhigh/CD27high T cells were determined by flow cytometry on a PBMC aliquot from every donor. What the research found in general, with its limitations: Bulk unsorted PBMC profiling prevented conclusive comparison of naive and antigen-experienced compartments. Compared with the aged group, the long-lived group had more naive CD4+ T cells, fewer expanded clones and increased TCR diversity, a pattern suggesting age selection. Observed TCR beta diversity per million T cells fell roughly linearly with age, and a significant reduction was already apparent by age roughly 40. Estimates of total diversity based on one million sequenced T cells were considered lower bounds and underestimates. Observed TCR beta diversity correlated strongly with the percentage of naive T cells measured by flow cytometry. The CMV infection status of donors was not known, potentially confounding age-related changes in expanded clonotypes.

The sample was also linked to a second study, of T cells of mothers and their children. As that second paper reports: Nine systemically healthy Caucasian individuals served as donors, namely three mothers together with their six children. cDNA synthesis consumed the entire amount of extracted RNA, loaded at 1.5 ug RNA in each 15 ul reaction. In the second PCR, the M1S primer added sample barcodes and 2-4 random nucleotides. Over 9.5 million TCR beta CDR3 reads were obtained for each mother, and 2.5 million to 3 million reads were obtained for each child. In both related and unrelated pairs, thymic selection shapes the output of TCR recombination in a similar way, with inherited differences having only a minor effect. Normalized repertoire overlap was always slightly but never significantly higher in related than unrelated mother-child pairs. With a sensitivity of about 100 clones per million clonotypes, no persistent microchimeric T cell clones were detected. To look for features that set related mother-child pairs apart from unrelated individuals, the researchers ran deep NGS to compare the TCR beta repertoires of mothers and children. Mothers averaged roughly 36 +/- 4 years of age and children averaged around 10 +/- 4 years. After adapter ligation was performed with NEBNext reagents, the libraries were sequenced on an Illumina HiSeq 2000 with 100+100 nt paired-end reads. To prevent cross-contamination, the mother and child libraries were prepared a month apart and were sequenced in separate runs. For each donor, between about 500,000 and 2,100,000 distinct TCR beta clonotypes were identified. Naive TCR beta clonotypes were estimated from low-frequency clonotypes matched to each donor's FACS-determined naive share, without sorting.

The sequenced sample consisted of blood. The origin of this receptor is a boy aged 5 to 17 in good health.

The sequenced DNA is TGCAGTGTAGGCGGTTTGCAGGAGACCCAGTACTTC. Its protein is CSVGGLQETQYF. Rearrangement joined TRBV29-1 to TRBJ2-5; the D gene is unclear. From the germline V gene, CDR1 is SQVTM and CDR2 is ANQGSEA. From the cysteine up to the phenylalanine, the CDR3 has a length of 12 residues. Only the CDR3 region is kept as DNA, spanning 36 bases read in frame from base 1.